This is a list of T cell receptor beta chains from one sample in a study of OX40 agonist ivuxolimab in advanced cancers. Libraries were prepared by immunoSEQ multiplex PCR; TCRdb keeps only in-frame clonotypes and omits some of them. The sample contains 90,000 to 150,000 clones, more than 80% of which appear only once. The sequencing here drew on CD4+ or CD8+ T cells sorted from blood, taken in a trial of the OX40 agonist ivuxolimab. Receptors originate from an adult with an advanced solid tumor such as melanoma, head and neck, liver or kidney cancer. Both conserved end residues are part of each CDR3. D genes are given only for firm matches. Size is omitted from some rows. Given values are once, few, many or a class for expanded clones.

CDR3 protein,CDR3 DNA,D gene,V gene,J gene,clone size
CASSILSDQPQHF,TGTGCCAGTAGTATACTTAGCGATCAGCCCCAGCATTTT,NA,TRBV19,TRBJ1-5,NA
CASKGGEAKNIQYF,TGTGCCAGCAAGGGGGGGGAGGCCAAAAACATTCAGTACTTC,NA,TRBV2,TRBJ2-4,NA
CSVHGYTF,TGCAGCGTCCATGGCTACACCTTC,NA,TRBV29-1,TRBJ1-2,once
CASSIFGPKTRSGNTIYF,TGTGCCAGTAGTATATTTGGGCCGAAGACGCGCTCTGGAAACACCATATATTTT,NA,TRBV19,TRBJ1-3,NA
CASSVASLSYEQYF,TGTGCCAGCAGCGTAGCTTCGCTGTCCTACGAGCAGTACTTC,NA,TRBV9,TRBJ2-7,NA
CASSRDPEVPETQYF,TGTGCCAGCTCCCGGGACCCGGAGGTTCCTGAGACCCAGTACTTC,NA,TRBV19,TRBJ2-5,once
CASTGNSNQPQHF,TGTGCCAGCACAGGGAATAGCAATCAGCCCCAGCATTTT,NA,TRBV6-1,TRBJ1-5,NA
CASKEGPSTDTQYF,TGTGCCAGTAAGGAGGGGCCAAGCACAGATACGCAGTATTTT,NA,TRBV19,TRBJ2-3,NA
CASSRGTDPRREKLFF,TGTGCCAGCAGCCGAGGGACCGACCCACGACGTGAAAAACTGTTTTTT,NA,TRBV7-9,TRBJ1-4,NA
CASSLAPGGQHEQYF,TGTGCCAGCAGCTTAGCTCCCGGGGGGCAACACGAGCAGTACTTC,NA,TRBV7-9,TRBJ2-7,NA
CASVQLRTVVRVFQETQYF,TGTGCCAGCGTACAGCTTAGAACGGTTGTCAGGGTTTTCCAAGAGACCCAGTACTTC,NA,TRBV7-8,TRBJ2-5,NA
CASSPTGTRNTEAFF,TGTGCCAGCTCACCAACGGGTACTAGGAACACTGAAGCTTTCTTT,NA,TRBV18,TRBJ1-1,NA
CASSPPGQGNDEQYF,TGTGCCAGCAGCCCACCGGGACAGGGTAACGACGAGCAGTACTTC,TRBD1,TRBV5-4,TRBJ2-7,NA
CASSVAPEGLAGHNEQFF,TGTGCCAGCAGCGTAGCCCCGGAGGGACTAGCGGGCCACAATGAGCAGTTCTTC,TRBD2,TRBV9,TRBJ2-1,NA
CASREGGRFHEQYF,TGTGCCAGCAGAGAAGGGGGTCGGTTCCACGAGCAGTACTTC,NA,TRBV27,TRBJ2-7,NA
CASSFLDEQYF,TGTGCCAGCAGCTTTTTGGACGAGCAGTACTTC,NA,TRBV7-2,TRBJ2-7,NA
CATSIGYTDTQYF,TGCGCCACCTCCATAGGGTACACAGATACGCAGTATTTT,NA,TRBV5-1,TRBJ2-3,NA
CASSLVSGGRYEQYF,TGTGCCAGCAGCTTAGTGAGCGGGGGGCGGTACGAGCAGTACTTC,TRBD2,TRBV7-2,TRBJ2-7,NA
CASSLEREEKLFF,TGTGCCAGCAGCTTAGAAAGAGAGGAAAAACTGTTTTTT,NA,TRBV7-2,TRBJ1-4,NA
CASSITDRGNEKLFF,TGTGCCAGTAGTATAACGGACAGGGGGAACGAAAAACTGTTTTTT,TRBD1,TRBV19,TRBJ1-4,NA
CASTAGAILLAKNIQYF,TGTGCCAGTACGGCGGGGGCTATCCTTCTAGCCAAAAACATTCAGTACTTC,NA,TRBV19,TRBJ2-4,once
CASSLGPGRDGYTF,TGTGCCAGCAGTTTAGGCCCAGGGAGGGATGGCTACACCTTC,NA,TRBV27,TRBJ1-2,NA
CAWTSKGAGTLHF,TGTGCCTGGACGTCTAAGGGGGCGGGGACCCTCCACTTT,TRBD1,TRBV30,TRBJ1-6,NA